The clone carrying this TCR beta chain showed up just a few times. Its specificity is unknown. This record belongs to a study of cytomegalovirus exposure and HLA in healthy donors. General study results and limits: A prior analysis recorded that most TCR beta V segments were productive about 87% or about 30% of the time. It was 150 to 200 TCR beta chains that were listed as cytomegalovirus-associated.

The CDR3 is 13 residues long. Germline V lookup: CDR1 SQVTM, CDR2 ANQGSEA. Trimming pared 4 bases from V and 2 bases from J, leaving 11 bases between. This PCR relied on a set of 60 Vbeta primers and 13 Jbeta primers. The data were produced by immunoSEQ multiplex PCR, yet TCRdb's version contains in-frame clones alone and is incomplete. This sample has about 160,000 clones, with about 88% found just once. The receptor was derived from a man aged 18 to 35 in good health and CMV-seropositive. Sequences were obtained from PBMCs. The chain couples TRBV29-1 to TRBJ1-1; D uncertain. CDR3 coding DNA: TGCAGCGTTGGGGCAGGAGGAAACACTGAAGCTTTCTTT. Translation: CSVGAGGNTEAFF.